This paragraph reports one TCR beta chain. These data come from a study of T cell changes during pregnancy in multiple sclerosis. V lost 5 bases and J 7 bases, leaving 14 bases between the germline ends. Germline lookup yields CDR1 SGHTA and CDR2 FQGNSA. This CDR3 spans 14 amino acids. This table comes from immunoSEQ multiplex PCR, and its TCRdb copy is limited to in-frame clones, with some not included. In the table there are around 32,000 clones, roughly nine tenths of which are singletons. The chain joins TRBV7-2 to TRBJ1-4, with D possibly matching TRBD1 (6 bases). The sequence was obtained from a female donor in good health, enrolled as a control in a pregnancy study. Material: CD8+ T cells from peripheral blood mononuclear cells, obtained in the second trimester of pregnancy. CDR3 region: CASSPPGHLEKLFF. The CDR3 DNA reads as TGTGCCAGCAGCCCCCCGGGACATCTTGAAAAACTGTTTTTT.